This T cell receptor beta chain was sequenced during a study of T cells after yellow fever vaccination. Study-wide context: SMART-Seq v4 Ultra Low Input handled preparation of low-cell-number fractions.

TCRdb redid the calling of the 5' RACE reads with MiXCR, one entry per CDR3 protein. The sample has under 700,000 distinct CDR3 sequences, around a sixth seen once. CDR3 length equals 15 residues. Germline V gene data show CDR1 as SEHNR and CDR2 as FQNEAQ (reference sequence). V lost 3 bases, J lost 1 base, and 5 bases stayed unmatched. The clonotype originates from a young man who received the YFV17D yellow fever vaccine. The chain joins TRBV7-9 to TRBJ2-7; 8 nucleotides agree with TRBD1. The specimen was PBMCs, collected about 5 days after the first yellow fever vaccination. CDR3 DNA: TGTGCCAGCAGCTTGGGACAGGCTTATTCCTACGAGCAGTACTTC. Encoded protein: CASSLGQAYSYEQYF.